A selection of T cell receptor beta chains follows, all from one sample in a study of cytotoxic CD8 clonotypes in ibrutinib-treated CLL. Here immunoSEQ multiplex PCR was the method, and the copy in TCRdb shows in-frame clones only, minus some. The sample has over 120,000 clones; roughly 76% are singletons. The sequencing here drew on PBMCs, taken after 24 months of ibrutinib treatment. The source is a human donor with chronic lymphocytic leukemia. The CDR3 runs from the conserved cysteine through the conserved F or W. The D gene is left open where the match is weak. Clone size is shown for a subset of rows, as once, few, many or a class of expanded clone.

- - TRBJ2-2 TRBV9 TGTGCCAGCAGCGTAGGGCCCCTGGGGACCGGGGAGCTGTTTTTT CASSVGPLGTGELFF
- - TRBJ2-1 TRBV9 TGTGCCAGCAGCGTAGGTAGCTCCCAAACGGCTGAGCAGTTCTTC CASSVGSSQTAEQFF
TRBD1 - TRBJ1-2 TRBV18 TGTGCCACGCGGCTGGGACAGGGGGCAGGAGGCTACACCTTC CATRLGQGAGGYTF
- - TRBJ2-7 TRBV7-9 TGTGCCAGCAGCTTAGGGGATAGCGGGACAGGGACCTACGAGCAGTACTTC CASSLGDSGTGTYEQYF
TRBD1 few TRBJ1-4 TRBV11-2 TGTGCCAGCAGCTTACCCCCTCGGGACAGGAATAATGAAAAACTGTTTTTT CASSLPPRDRNNEKLFF
TRBD1 - TRBJ1-3 TRBV7-9 TGTGCCAGCAGCTCTACAGGGGGTAGTGGAAACACCATATATTTT CASSSTGGSGNTIYF
- - TRBJ1-2 TRBV18 TGTGCCAGCTCACCGACAGGACAGCTATGGAGCTACACCTTC CASSPTGQLWSYTF
- once TRBJ1-2 TRBV10-3 TGTGCCATCAGTGAGATCCCCGACGTAAACTATGGCTACACCTTC CAISEIPDVNYGYTF
TRBD1 - TRBJ2-5 TRBV7-3 TGTGCCAGCAGCCCGACAGGGTGGGCGGAGACCCAGTACTTC CASSPTGWAETQYF
- once TRBJ2-7 TRBV7-2 TGTGCCAGCAGCCTGGGGGGACCCTACGAGCAGTACTTC CASSLGGPYEQYF
- - TRBJ2-2 TRBV18 TGTGCCAGCTCACCCTCGGGGGCCGGAAACACCGGGGAGCTGTTTTTT CASSPSGAGNTGELFF
TRBD1 many TRBJ2-2 TRBV7-8 TGTGCCAGCAGCTTAGCACCCGGGACAGGGGCCGGGGAGCTGTTTTTT CASSLAPGTGAGELFF
- - TRBJ2-4 TRBV7-8 TGTGCCAGCAGCCTTCGGACTGAAGCCAAAAACATTCAGTACTTC CASSLRTEAKNIQYF
- - TRBJ2-1 TRBV30 TGTGCCTGGAGTGCGGACCCCACCGCCTGGGGCCATGAGCAGTTCTTC CAWSADPTAWGHEQFF
- - TRBJ2-6 TRBV25-1 TGTGCCAGCAGTGAATTCGACGGTGCGGGGGCCAACGTCCTGACTTTC CASSEFDGAGANVLTF
- - TRBJ2-3 TRBV4-3 TGCGCCAGCAGCCAAGGGCCGGGGGATACGCAGTATTTT CASSQGPGDTQYF
TRBD2 - TRBJ2-1 TRBV7-3 TGTGCCAGCAGCTCCAGACTAGCGGGAGTTAATGAGCAGTTCTTC CASSSRLAGVNEQFF
- - TRBJ2-7 TRBV6-5 TGTGCCAGCAAGGTGGGAGGGGGGTCCTACGAGCAGTACTTC CASKVGGGSYEQYF
- - TRBJ1-5 TRBV6-4 TGTGCCAGCAGTCAGGAAACGGGTCAGCCCCAGCATTTT CASSQETGQPQHF
TRBD1 few TRBJ2-7 TRBV19 TGTGCCAGTAGCCGTACATCCGGGACAGGGTCCTTTGGGGAGCAGTACTTC CASSRTSGTGSFGEQYF
TRBD2 - TRBJ2-5 TRBV5-1 TGCGCCAGCAGCTCAGGACTAGCTAGCAGGGCAGAGACCCAGTACTTC CASSSGLASRAETQYF
- - TRBJ2-7 TRBV5-1 TGCGCCAGCAGCCTACCAACCAGCTCCTACGAGCAGTACTTC CASSLPTSSYEQYF
- large TRBJ1-1 TRBV18 TGTGCCAGCTTTTGGGCCCCCCTGGCACAAGCTTTCTTT CASFWAPLAQAFF
- - TRBJ2-3 TRBV6-4 TGTGCCAGCAGTGACGGGTCGGTTACGCAGTATTTT CASSDGSVTQYF
- - TRBJ2-1 TRBV7-2 TGTGCCAGCAGCTGGGGGAGCTCCTACAATGAGCAGTTCTTC CASSWGSSYNEQFF
TRBD2 - TRBJ2-1 TRBV15 TGTGCCACCAGCAGAGATCCCCTAGCGGGAAGCTCCTACAATGAGCAGTTCTTC CATSRDPLAGSSYNEQFF
- - TRBJ1-6 TRBV30 TGTGCCTGGTTAGGTCAGGGACTTAATTCACCCCTCCACTTT CAWLGQGLNSPLHF
- - TRBJ2-3 TRBV5-1 TGCGCCAGCAGCTTGGGGGCAGCTAGCACAGATACGCAGTATTTT CASSLGAASTDTQYF
- - TRBJ1-5 TRBV11-1 TGTGCCAGCAGCTTGGGGCGGAATCAGCCCCAGCATTTT CASSLGRNQPQHF
TRBD1 - TRBJ2-7 TRBV19 TGTGCCAGCCGACAGGGGGACTACGAGCAGTACTTC CASRQGDYEQYF
- medium-sized TRBJ2-2 TRBV4-3 TGCGCCAGCAGCCGCGGACTATCTGGGGAGCTGTTTTTT CASSRGLSGELFF
- - TRBJ2-3 TRBV6-5 TGTGCCAGCAGCTTAGCGACCTCCCCAGATACGCAGTATTTT CASSLATSPDTQYF
- - TRBJ1-1 TRBV28 TGTGCCAGCAGTTTATGGGGGGTAACTGAAGCTTTCTTT CASSLWGVTEAFF
- - TRBJ1-2 TRBV9 TGTGCCAGCAGCGTAGGGGAGACCCGTGGCTACACCTTC CASSVGETRGYTF
TRBD1 few TRBJ1-5 TRBV30 TGTGCCTGTCGGACAGGTAATCAGCCCCAGCATTTT CACRTGNQPQHF
- once TRBJ1-1 TRBV5-1 TGCGCCAGCAGCTTGGGAGCGGGGACCAACACTGAAGCTTTCTTT CASSLGAGTNTEAFF
- - TRBJ1-1 TRBV7-3 TGTGCCAGCAGCCCCCCCGGGAGCGCTGAAGCTTTCTTT CASSPPGSAEAFF
TRBD2 - TRBJ2-1 TRBV10-3 TGTGCCACCGAGCTAGCGGAGGGCGGGAATGAGCAGTTCTTC CATELAEGGNEQFF
- few TRBJ2-7 TRBV30 TGTGCCTGGAGCCCCCGGGACGGACCCTACGAGCAGTACTTC CAWSPRDGPYEQYF
TRBD1 - TRBJ1-6 TRBV5-1 TGCGCCAGCAGCTTGCTAGGGACAGGGGGTCCTCAAAATTCACCCCTCCACTTT CASSLLGTGGPQNSPLHF
- few TRBJ1-2 TRBV21-1 TGTGCCAGCAGCAATTTGCAGGGACCGCCCTATGGCTACACCTTC CASSNLQGPPYGYTF
- many TRBJ1-5 TRBV27 TGTGCCAGCAGTCTAGGGGATAGCAATCAGCCCCAGCATTTT CASSLGDSNQPQHF
TRBD2 few TRBJ2-3 TRBV5-1 TGCGCCAGCAGCTTGGGCCTAGCGGGAGGAGGGGGCACAGATACGCAGTATTTT CASSLGLAGGGGTDTQYF
- - TRBJ2-7 TRBV10-3 TGTGCCATCAGAGGGCCATCAGCGGCCGAGCAGTACTTC CAIRGPSAAEQYF
TRBD2 once TRBJ2-3 TRBV28 TGTGCCAGCAGTTTCCAGACTAGCGGGTATAACACAGATACGCAGTATTTT CASSFQTSGYNTDTQYF
TRBD2 - TRBJ2-3 TRBV4-2 TGTGCCAGCAGCCCCCACGCGGGAGCAGATACGCAGTATTTT CASSPHAGADTQYF
TRBD1 - TRBJ2-7 TRBV6-5 TGTGCCAGCAGTTGGGGGACAGCCTACGAGCAGTACTTC CASSWGTAYEQYF
- - TRBJ2-7 TRBV2 TGTGCCAGCACCACCGGGCGCTCCTACGAGCAGTACTTC CASTTGRSYEQYF
- - TRBJ2-1 TRBV28 TGTGCCTCCATTGTGGCGGAGGAGCAGTTCTTC CASIVAEEQFF
- - TRBJ2-1 TRBV6-1 TGTGCCAGCAGTCTAAGCAATGAGCAGTTCTTC CASSLSNEQFF
- - TRBJ1-1 TRBV6-5 TGTGCCAGCAGTTACTCTTATGGTGAAGCTTTCTTT CASSYSYGEAFF
TRBD1 - TRBJ1-1 TRBV19 TGTGCCAGTAGTACCGACAGGGGGTCGGCTGAAGCTTTCTTT CASSTDRGSAEAFF
- - TRBJ1-2 TRBV10-3 TGTGCCATCAGTGAGTTGACTCGCCCACATGGCTACACCTTC CAISELTRPHGYTF
- - TRBJ2-1 TRBV15 TGTGCCACCAGCAGAGATTCCGTGGGTTACAATGAGCAGTTCTTC CATSRDSVGYNEQFF
- few TRBJ1-1 TRBV19 TGTGCCAGTAGTTTAGGCACCCTTGAAGCTTTCTTT CASSLGTLEAFF
TRBD2 - TRBJ2-1 TRBV28 TGTGCCAGCACCTCGGCAATCCCGAGCGGGAGAAGTTACAATGAGCAGTTCTTC CASTSAIPSGRSYNEQFF
- - TRBJ1-2 TRBV9 TGTGCCAGCAGCGTAGGAGGCGACGACAACTATGGCTACACCTTC CASSVGGDDNYGYTF
TRBD1 - TRBJ1-1 TRBV15 TGTGCCACCAGCAGAGATCAGGGGGGCTACACTGAAGCTTTCTTT CATSRDQGGYTEAFF
- - TRBJ1-3 TRBV28 TGTGCCAGCAGACAACGACAAGAGACTGGAAACACCATATATTTT CASRQRQETGNTIYF
TRBD1 - TRBJ2-7 TRBV7-3 TGTGCCAGCAGCTTAACTGGACAGGGGTACGAGCAGTACTTC CASSLTGQGYEQYF